This TCR beta chain was observed in a study of T cell changes during pregnancy in multiple sclerosis. Looked up from germline, CDR1 is LNHDA and CDR2 is SQIVND (reference sequence). V shed 3 bases and J shed 9 bases, with 20 bases lying between them. The CDR3 runs to 15 residues. Data came from immunoSEQ multiplex PCR; TCRdb stores just in-frame clones and leaves some out. The profile shows more than 60,000 clones, approximately 90% of them singletons. The receptor comes from a female donor with multiple sclerosis, enrolled in a pregnancy study. Material: peripheral blood, obtained in the second trimester of pregnancy. This rearrangement joins TRBV19 to TRBJ1-2; D gene ambiguous. The DNA of the CDR3 is TGTGCCAGTAGTATCTCCCTCCGGGCCGGGAGTAGCTACACCTTC. It codes for CASSISLRAGSSYTF.